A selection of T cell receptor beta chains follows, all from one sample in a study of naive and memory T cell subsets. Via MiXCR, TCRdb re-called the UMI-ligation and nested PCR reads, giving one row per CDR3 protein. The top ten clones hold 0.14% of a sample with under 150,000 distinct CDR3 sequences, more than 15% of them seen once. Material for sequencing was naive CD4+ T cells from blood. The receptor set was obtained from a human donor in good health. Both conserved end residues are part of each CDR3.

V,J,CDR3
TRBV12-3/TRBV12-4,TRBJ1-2,CASSPTGVGYTF
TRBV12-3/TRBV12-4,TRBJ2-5,CASRGGGLAGGPRQETQYF
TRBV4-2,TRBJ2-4,CASSHGVQLAKNIQYF
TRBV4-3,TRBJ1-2,CASSQLTDRPGYTF
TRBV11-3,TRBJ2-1,CASSADRTDNEQFF
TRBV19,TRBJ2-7,CASNSGTLGAYEQYF
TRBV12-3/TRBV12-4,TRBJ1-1,CASSPPLGQIMNTEAFF
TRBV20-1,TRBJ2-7,CSASYPDRAAGEQYF
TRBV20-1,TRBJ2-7,CSAHLAGGTYEQYF
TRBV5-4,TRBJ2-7,CASRQGGEQYF
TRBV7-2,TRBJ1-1,CASSLGQGAYTEAFF
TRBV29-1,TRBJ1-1,CSVGVDQAGENEAFF
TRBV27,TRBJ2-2,CASSPSYTGELFF
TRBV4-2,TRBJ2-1,CASSQVPTSRSYNEQFF
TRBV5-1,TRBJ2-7,CASSSRVGGYEQYF
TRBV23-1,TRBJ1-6,CASRRRGPDGYNSPLHF
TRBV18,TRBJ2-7,CASSPRDERSYEQYF
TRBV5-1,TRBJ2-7,CASSIGPGTDEQYF
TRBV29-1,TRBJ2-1,CSVDRIIPSYNEQFF
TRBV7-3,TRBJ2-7,CASSPWTSDTYEQYF
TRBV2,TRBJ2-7,CASHPPGQWYEQYF
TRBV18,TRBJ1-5,CASSQFGPDQPQHF
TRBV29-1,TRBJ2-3,CSVAGGQGVYGDTQYF
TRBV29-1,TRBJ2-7,CSVEMSASSYEQYF
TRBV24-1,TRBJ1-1,CATSEEDRKEAFF
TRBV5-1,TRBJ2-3,CASSPEGFTDTQYF
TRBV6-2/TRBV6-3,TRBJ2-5,CASSDRLTLGTQYF
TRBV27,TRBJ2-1,CASSRITSERYNEQFF
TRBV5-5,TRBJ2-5,CASSLLGKETQYF
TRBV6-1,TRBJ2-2,CASNTPSGGVHPGELFF
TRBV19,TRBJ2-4,CASSIPGIQYF
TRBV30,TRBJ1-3,CAWSDSKGQLRRNTIYF
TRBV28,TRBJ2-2,CASSPRSTGELFF
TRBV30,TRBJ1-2,CAWSVPGTSNYGYTF
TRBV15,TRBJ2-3,CATSTRQVQDTQYF
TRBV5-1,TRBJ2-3,CASSLAVLGTSGLSTDTQYF
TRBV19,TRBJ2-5,CASSERPRETQYF
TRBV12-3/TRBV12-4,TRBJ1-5,CASSYDGTANQPQHF
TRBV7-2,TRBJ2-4,CASSPDRGRGAKNIQYF
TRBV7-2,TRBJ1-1,CASSVCMNTEAFF
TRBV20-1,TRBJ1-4,CSARSGSQEKLFF
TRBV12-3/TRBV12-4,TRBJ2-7,CASSPSSFRDYEQYF
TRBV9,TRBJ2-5,CASSVWASGTGETQYF
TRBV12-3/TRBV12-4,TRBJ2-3,CASSLSGNTDTQYF
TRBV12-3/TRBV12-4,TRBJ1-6,CASSFLLSDRATSPLHF
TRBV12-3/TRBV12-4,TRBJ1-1,CASRPNILNTEAFF
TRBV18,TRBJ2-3,CASSWADTDTQYF
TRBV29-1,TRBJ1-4,CSVDRGGEKLFF
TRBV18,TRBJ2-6,CASSPLAVGANVLTF
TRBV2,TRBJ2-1,CASSKREDNNEQFF
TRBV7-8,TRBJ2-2,CASSPRGRGTGELFF